The source of this T cell receptor beta chain is a study of shared clonotypes between healthy human individuals. Study overall: Three CD4 naive, three CD4 memory, two CD8 naive and one CD8 memory plate were used per donor.

Authors' methods: ImmunoSEQ junction-only sequences lacked quality scores, so their filtering differed. TCRdb's table, derived via immunoSEQ multiplex PCR, lists solely in-frame clones and lacks some. The DNA gave D and trimming, while V, J and clone size come from that table. The sample gives some 2.1 million clones, over 85% of which show up once; 1% to 1.3% is in the top ten. The naive CD8 population came from CD45RO-negative cells selected for CCR7, without terminally differentiated effector memory CD45RA+ cells. Per germline, CDR1 LNHNV and CDR2 YYDKDF (reference sequence). The CDR3 sequence is 13 residues long. Trimming pared 2 bases from V and 7 bases from J, leaving 9 bases between. A word on this clone: Its target is unknown.

Whole-study results and caveats: With several donors compared, about 5% of naive CD4 clonotypes were shared. Clonotype sharing among the donors was expected to vary with sequencing depth.

The receptor's source is a young man in good health. Sample: naive CD8+ T cells sorted from blood. The V gene is TRBV15, the J gene TRBJ1-5; tentatively, D is TRBD1 (6 bases). CDR3 bases: TGTGCCACCAGCAGAAACAGGGTCCAGCCCCAGCATTTT. Protein sequence: CATSRNRVQPQHF.